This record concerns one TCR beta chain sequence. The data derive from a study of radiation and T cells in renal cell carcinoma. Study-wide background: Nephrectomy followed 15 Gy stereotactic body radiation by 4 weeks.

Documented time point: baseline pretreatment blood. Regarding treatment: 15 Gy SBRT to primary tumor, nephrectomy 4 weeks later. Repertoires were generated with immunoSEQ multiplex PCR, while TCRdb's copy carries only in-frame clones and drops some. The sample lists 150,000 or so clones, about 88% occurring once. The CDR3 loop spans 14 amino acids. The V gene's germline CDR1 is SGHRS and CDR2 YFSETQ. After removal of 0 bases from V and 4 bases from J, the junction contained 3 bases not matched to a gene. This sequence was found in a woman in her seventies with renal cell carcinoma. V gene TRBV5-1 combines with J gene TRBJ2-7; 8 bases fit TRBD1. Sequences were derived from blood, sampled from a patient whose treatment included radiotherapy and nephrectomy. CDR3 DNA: TGCGCCAGCAGCTTGGCCCAGGGGGCTTACGAGCAGTACTTC. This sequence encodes CASSLAQGAYEQYF.